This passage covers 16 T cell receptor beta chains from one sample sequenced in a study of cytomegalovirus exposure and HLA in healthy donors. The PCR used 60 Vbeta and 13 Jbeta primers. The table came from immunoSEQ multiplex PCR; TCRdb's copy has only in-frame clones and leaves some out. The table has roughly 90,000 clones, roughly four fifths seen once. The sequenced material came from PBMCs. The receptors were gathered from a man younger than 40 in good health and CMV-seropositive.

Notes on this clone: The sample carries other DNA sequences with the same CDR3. CDR3 in amino acids: CAQRGGRGGDTQYF. The CDR3 coding sequence is TGTGCCCAAAGGGGGGGGAGGGGGGGGGATACGCAGTATTTT. V gene TRBV30 combines with J gene TRBJ2-3, with D perhaps TRBD2 (7 bases). CDR1 is GTSNPN and CDR2 is SVGIG in the germline V gene (reference sequence). CDR3 length: 14 residues. The ends were cut back, 8 bases at V and 6 bases at J, with 21 bases in the middle.

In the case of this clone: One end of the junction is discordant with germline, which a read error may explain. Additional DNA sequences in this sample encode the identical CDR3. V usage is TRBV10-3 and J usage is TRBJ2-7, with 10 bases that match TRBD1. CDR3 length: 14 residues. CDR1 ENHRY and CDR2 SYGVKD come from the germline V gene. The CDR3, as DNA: TGTGCCATCAGTGTCCGGGACAGGGGAAGCGAGCAGTATTTC. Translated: CAISVRDRGSEQYF.

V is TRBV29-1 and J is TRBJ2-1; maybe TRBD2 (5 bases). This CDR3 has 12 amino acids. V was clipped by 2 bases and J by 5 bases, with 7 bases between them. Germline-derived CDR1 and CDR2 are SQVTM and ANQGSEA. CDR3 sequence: CSVERRDNEQFF. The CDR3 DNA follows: TGCAGCGTTGAAAGGCGGGACAATGAGCAGTTCTTC.

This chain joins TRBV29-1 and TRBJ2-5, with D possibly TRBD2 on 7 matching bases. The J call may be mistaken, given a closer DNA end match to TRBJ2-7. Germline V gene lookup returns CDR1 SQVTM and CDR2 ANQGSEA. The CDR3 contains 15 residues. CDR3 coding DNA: TGCAGCGTTCACATAGGGGGGGATTACCCCTACGAGCAGTACTTC. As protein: CSVHIGGDYPYEQYF.

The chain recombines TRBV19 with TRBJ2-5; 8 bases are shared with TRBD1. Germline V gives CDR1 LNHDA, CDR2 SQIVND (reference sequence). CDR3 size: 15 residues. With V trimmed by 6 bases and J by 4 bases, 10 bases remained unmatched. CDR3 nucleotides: TGTGCCAGTAGGCCCCGGAGCAGGGGGCTAGAGACCCAGTACTTC. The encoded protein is CASRPRSRGLETQYF.

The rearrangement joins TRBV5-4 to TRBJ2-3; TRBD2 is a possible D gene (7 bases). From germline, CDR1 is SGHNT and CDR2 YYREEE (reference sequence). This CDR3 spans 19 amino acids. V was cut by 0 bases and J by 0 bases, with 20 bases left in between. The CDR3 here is CASSLERALGGASTDTQYF. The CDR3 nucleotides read TGTGCCAGCAGCTTGGAACGGGCCCTAGGGGGGGCGAGCACAGATACGCAGTATTTT.

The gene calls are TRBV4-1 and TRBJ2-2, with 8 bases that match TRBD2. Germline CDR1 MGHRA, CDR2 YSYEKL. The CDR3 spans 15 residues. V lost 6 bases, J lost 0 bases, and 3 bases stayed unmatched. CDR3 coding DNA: TGCGCCAGCAGGGCGGGAGGCTCGAACACCGGGGAGCTGTTTTTT. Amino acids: CASRAGGSNTGELFF.

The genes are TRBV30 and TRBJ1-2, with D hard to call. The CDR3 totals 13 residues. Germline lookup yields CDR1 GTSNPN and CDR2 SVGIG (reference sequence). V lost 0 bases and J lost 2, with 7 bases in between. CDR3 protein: CAWSVPQNYGYTF. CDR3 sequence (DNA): TGTGCCTGGAGTGTACCCCAGAACTATGGCTACACCTTC.

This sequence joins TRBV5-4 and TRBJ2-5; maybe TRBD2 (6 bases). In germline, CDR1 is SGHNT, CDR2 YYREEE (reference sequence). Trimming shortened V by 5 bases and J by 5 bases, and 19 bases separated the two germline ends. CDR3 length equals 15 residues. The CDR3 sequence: CASSRAGTPSETQYF. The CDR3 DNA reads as TGTGCCAGCAGTCGAGCAGGGACTCCTTCCGAGACCCAGTACTTC.

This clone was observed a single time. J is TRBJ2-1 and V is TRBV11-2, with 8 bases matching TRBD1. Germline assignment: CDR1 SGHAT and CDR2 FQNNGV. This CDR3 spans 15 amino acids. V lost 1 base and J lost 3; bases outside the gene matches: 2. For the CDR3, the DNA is TGTGCCAGCAGCTTAGCAGGGGGCTTCTACAATGAGCAGTTCTTC. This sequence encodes CASSLAGGFYNEQFF.

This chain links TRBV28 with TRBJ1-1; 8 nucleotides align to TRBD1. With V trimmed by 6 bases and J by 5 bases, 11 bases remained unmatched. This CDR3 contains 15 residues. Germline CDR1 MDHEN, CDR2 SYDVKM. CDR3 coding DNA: TGTGCCAGCAGACCGTCGACAGGGGAAGGAACTGAAGCTTTCTTT. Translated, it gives CASRPSTGEGTEAFF. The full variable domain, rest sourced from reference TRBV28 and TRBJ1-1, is DVKVTQSSRYLVKRTGEKVFLECVQDMDHENMFWYRQDPGLGLRLIYFSYDVKMKEKGDIPEGYSVSREKKERFSLILESASTNQTSMYLCASRPSTGEGTEAFFGQGTRLTVV.

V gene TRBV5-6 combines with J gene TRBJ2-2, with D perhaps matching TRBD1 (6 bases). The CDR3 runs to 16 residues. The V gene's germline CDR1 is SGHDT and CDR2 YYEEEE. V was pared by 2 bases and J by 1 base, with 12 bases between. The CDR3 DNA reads TGTGCCAGCAGCTTTAACAGGGTCGGGAACACCGGGGAGCTGTTTTTT. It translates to CASSFNRVGNTGELFF. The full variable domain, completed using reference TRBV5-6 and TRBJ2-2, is DAGVTQSPTHLIKTRGQQVTLRCSPKSGHDTVSWYQQALGQGPQFIFQYYEEEERQRGNFPDRFSGHQFPNYSSELNVNALLLGDSALYLCASSFNRVGNTGELFFGEGSRLTVL.

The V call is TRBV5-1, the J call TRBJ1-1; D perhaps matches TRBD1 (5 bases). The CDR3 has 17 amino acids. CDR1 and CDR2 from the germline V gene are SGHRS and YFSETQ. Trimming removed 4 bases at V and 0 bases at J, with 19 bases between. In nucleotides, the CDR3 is TGCGCCAGCAGCAGGACGGTCGGGAGGGACTTGAACACTGAAGCTTTCTTT. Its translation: CASSRTVGRDLNTEAFF.

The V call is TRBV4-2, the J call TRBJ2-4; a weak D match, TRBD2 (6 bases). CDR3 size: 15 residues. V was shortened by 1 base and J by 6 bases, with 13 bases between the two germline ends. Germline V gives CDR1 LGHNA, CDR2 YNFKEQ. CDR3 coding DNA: TGTGCCAGCAGCCAAGGTCCCAGCGGGTTAAACATTCAGTACTTC. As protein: CASSQGPSGLNIQYF.

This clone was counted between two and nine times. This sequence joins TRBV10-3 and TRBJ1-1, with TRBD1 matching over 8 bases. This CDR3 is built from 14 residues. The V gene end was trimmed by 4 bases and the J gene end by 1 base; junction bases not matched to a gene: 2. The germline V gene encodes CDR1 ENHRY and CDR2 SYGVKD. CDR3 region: CAISGTGRNTEAFF. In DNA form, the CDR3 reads TGTGCCATCAGTGGGACAGGGAGGAACACTGAAGCTTTCTTT.

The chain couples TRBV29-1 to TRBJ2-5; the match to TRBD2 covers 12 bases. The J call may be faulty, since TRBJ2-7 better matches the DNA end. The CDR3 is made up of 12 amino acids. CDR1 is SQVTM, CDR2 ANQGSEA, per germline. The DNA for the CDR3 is TGCAGTGTAGGACTAGCGGGATACGAGCAGTACTTC. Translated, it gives CSVGLAGYEQYF.